This TCR beta chain was profiled in a study of Graves' ophthalmopathy and Graves' hyperthyroidism. Study background: The blood sample was drawn at first diagnosis and before any treatment.

Points from the study as a whole: Using 13 signatures, a model distinguished ophthalmopathy from stable hyperthyroidism, reaching 87.88% sensitivity and approximately 81% specificity.

A few counts support this clonotype. Its antigen is not identified. Amplifying from RNA transcripts, the study obtained TCR beta CDR3 regions. RT-PCR in the first round used HTBI primers; a second-round multiplex PCR followed. TCRdb redid the calling of the multiplex PCR reads with MiXCR, one entry per CDR3 protein. This table has about 500,000 distinct CDR3 sequences, 13% to 15% appearing once. Pregnant or lactating patients and those with other autoimmune diseases or uncontrolled infections were excluded. This sequence was found in a woman in her 30s with Graves' ophthalmopathy. The sequenced material came from blood.

In DNA form, the CDR3 reads TGCAGCGCCTCGCCTGACAGGCTCTACGAGCAGTACTTC. This gives the protein CSASPDRLYEQYF. The chain recombines TRBV29-1 with TRBJ2-7, with D possibly being TRBD1 (6 bases). In germline, CDR1 is SQVTM, CDR2 ANQGSEA. V lost 7 bases and J lost 3, with 16 bases in between. This CDR3 has 13 residues.